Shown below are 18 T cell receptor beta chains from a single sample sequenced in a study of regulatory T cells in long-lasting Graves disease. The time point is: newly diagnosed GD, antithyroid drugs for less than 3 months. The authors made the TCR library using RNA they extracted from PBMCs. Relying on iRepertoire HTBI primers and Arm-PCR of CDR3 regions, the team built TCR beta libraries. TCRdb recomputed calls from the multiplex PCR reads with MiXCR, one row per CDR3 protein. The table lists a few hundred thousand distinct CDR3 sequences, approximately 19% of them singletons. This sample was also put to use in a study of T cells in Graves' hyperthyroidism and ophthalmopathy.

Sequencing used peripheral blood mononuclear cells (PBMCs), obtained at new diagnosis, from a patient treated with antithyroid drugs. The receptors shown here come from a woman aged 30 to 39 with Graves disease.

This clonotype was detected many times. The CDR3 DNA follows: TGCGCCAGCAGCTTGGGGGACAGGGTTACTACCGAGCAGTTCTTC. This encodes CASSLGDRVTTEQFF. This chain connects TRBV5-1 to TRBJ2-1; TRBD1 matches at 9 bases. The junction had 8 bases not matched to a gene; V was cut back by 0 bases and J by 10 bases. Germline CDR1 reads SGHRS; CDR2 reads YFSETQ. The CDR3 loop spans 15 amino acids.

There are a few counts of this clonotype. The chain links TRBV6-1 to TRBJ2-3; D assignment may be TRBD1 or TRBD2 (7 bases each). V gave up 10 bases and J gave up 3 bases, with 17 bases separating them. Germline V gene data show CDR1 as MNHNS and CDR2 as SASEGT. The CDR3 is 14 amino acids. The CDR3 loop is CATRGGGPTDTQYF. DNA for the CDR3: TGTGCCACCAGGGGGGGGGGGCCGACAGATACGCAGTATTTT.

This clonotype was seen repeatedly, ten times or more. In nucleotides, the CDR3 is TGTGCCAGCAGCTTCCCGCACGAAGAGACCCAGTACTTC. Translated: CASSFPHEETQYF. This rearrangement joins TRBV7-9 to TRBJ2-5; D remains unclear. Germline CDR1 is SEHNR and CDR2 is FQNEAQ (reference sequence). This CDR3 region has 13 residues. V was trimmed by 3 bases and J by 3 bases, leaving 8 bases between them.

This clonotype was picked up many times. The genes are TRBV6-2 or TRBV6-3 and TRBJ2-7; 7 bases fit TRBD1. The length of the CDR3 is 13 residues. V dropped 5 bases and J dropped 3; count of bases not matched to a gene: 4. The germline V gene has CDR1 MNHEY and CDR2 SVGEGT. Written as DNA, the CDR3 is TGTGCCAGCAGTGAAGGGGACAGCTACGAGCAGTACTTC. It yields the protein CASSEGDSYEQYF.

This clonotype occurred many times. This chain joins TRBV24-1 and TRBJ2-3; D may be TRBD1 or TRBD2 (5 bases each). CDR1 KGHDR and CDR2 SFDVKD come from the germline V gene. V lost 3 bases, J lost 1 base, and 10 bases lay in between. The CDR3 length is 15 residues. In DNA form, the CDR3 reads TGTGCCACCAGTGATCCGGGACGGGGCACAGATACGCAGTATTTT. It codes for CATSDPGRGTDTQYF.

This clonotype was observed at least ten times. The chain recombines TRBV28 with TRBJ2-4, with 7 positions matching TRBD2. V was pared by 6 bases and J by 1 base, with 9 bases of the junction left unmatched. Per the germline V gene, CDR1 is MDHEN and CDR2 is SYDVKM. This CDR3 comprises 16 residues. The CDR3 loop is CASSPRGEGAKNIQYF. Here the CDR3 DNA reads TGTGCCAGCAGCCCCCGGGGGGAGGGGGCCAAAAACATTCAGTACTTC.

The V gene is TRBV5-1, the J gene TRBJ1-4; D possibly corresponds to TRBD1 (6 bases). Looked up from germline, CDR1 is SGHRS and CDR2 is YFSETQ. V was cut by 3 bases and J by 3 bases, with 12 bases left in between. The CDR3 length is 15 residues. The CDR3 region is CASSSLGTSNEKLFF. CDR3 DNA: TGCGCCAGCAGCTCGCTCGGGACATCTAATGAAAAACTGTTTTTT. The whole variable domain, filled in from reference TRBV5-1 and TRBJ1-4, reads KAGVTQTPRYLIKTRGQQVTLSCSPISGHRSVSWYQQTPGQGLQFLFEYFSETQRNKGNFPGRFSGRQFSNSRSEMNVSTLELGDSALYLCASSSLGTSNEKLFFGSGTQLSVL.

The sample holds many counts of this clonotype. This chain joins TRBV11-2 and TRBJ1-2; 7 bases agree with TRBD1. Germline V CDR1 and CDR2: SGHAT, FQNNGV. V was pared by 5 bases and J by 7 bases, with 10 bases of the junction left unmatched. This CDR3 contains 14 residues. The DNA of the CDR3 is TGTGCCAGCAGCCCCCACAGGGGCGCGGTTGGCTACACCTTC. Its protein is CASSPHRGAVGYTF.

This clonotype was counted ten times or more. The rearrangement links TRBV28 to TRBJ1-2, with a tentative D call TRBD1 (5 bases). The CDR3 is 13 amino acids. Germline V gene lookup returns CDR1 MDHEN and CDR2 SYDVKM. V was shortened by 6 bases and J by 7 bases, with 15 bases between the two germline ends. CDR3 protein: CASSPGRDTGYTF. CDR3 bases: TGTGCCAGCAGCCCGGGCAGGGATACTGGCTACACCTTC.

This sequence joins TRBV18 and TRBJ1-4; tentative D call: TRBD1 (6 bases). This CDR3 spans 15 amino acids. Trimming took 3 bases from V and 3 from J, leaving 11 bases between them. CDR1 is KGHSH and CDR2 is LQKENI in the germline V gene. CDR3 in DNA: TGTGCCAGCTCACCGGTTACAGGGCCTAATGAAAAACTGTTTTTT. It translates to CASSPVTGPNEKLFF.

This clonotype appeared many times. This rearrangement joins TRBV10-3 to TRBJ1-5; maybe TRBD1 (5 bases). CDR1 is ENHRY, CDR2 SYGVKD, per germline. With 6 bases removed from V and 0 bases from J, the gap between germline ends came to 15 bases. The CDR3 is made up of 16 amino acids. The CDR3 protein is CAISGDGPDSNQPQHF. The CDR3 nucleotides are TGTGCCATCAGCGGGGACGGACCAGATAGCAATCAGCCCCAGCATTTT.

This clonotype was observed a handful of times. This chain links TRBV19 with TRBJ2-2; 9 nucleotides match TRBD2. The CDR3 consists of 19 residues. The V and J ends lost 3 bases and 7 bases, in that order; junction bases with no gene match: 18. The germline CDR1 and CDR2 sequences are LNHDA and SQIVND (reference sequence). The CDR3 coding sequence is TGTGCCAGTAGTATTGTACTAGCGGGTGCCCTTCGAACGAGCGGGGAGCTGTTTTTT. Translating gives CASSIVLAGALRTSGELFF. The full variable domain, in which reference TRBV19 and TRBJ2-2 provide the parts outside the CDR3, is DGGITQSPKYLFRKEGQNVTLSCEQNLNHDAMYWYRQDPGQGLRLIYYSQIVNDFQKGDIAEGYSVSREKKESFPLTVTSAQKNPTAFYLCASSIVLAGALRTSGELFFGEGSRLTVL.

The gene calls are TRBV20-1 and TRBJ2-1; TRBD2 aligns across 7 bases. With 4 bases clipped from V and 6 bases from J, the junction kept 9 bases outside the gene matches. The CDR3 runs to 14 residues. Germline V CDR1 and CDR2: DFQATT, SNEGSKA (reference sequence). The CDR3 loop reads CSATSPAGVNEQFF. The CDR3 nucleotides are TGCAGTGCTACCTCCCCCGCGGGGGTCAATGAGCAGTTCTTC.

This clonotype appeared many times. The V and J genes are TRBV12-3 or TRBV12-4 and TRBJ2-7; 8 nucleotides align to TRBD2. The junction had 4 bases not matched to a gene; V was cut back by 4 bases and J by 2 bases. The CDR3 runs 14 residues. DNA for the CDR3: TGTGCCAGCAGTTCCACTAGCGGAACCTACGAGCAGTACTTC. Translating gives CASSSTSGTYEQYF.

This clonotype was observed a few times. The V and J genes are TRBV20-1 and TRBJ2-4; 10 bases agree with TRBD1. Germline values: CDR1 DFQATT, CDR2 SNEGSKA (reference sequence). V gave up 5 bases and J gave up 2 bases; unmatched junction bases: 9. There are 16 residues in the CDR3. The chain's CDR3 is CSAPGDRGLTKNIQYF. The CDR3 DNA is TGCAGTGCTCCCGGAGACAGGGGGCTCACCAAAAACATTCAGTACTTC.

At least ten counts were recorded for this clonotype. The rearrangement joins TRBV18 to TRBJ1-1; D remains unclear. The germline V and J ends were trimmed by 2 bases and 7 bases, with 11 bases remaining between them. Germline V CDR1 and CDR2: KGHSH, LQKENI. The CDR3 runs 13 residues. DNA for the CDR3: TGTGCCAGCTCACCAGGGGTCGGCGGTGAAGCTTTCTTT. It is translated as CASSPGVGGEAFF.

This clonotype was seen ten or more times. The CDR3 spells CASSLGLAGKEETQYF. The CDR3 DNA is TGTGCCAGCAGTTTAGGTTTGGCAGGAAAGGAAGAGACCCAGTACTTC. The chain couples TRBV28 to TRBJ2-5, with D unclear. The CDR3 contains 16 residues. Germline CDR1 is MDHEN and CDR2 is SYDVKM. Trimming pared 2 bases from V and 3 bases from J, leaving 16 bases between.

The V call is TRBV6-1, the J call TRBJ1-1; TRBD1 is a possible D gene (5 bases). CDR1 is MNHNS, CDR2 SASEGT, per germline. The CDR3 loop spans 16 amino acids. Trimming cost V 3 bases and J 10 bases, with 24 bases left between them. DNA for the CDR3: TGTGCCAGCAGTGAGGGACCTCTGGTTGGGGCAGGTAGAGCTTTCTTT. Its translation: CASSEGPLVGAGRAFF.